This TCR beta chain was sequenced during a study of siplizumab effects on memory and regulatory T cells. TCRdb keeps only in-frame clones here, not all; method: immunoSEQ multiplex PCR. The sample lists about 87,000 clones, about nine tenths occurring once. Trimming removed 1 base from V and 1 base from J; junction bases left unmatched: 6. The CDR3 sequence is 16 residues long. Germline V gene sequence: CDR1 SGHRS, CDR2 YFSETQ. The clonotype comes from a human donor in good health. The chain has TRBV5-1 and TRBJ2-3, with 7 bases identical to TRBD2. The sequencing sample was made of Tregs sorted from blood. CDR3 loop: CASSLKTGGGTDTQYF. As DNA, the CDR3 is TGCGCCAGCAGCTTGAAAACGGGGGGAGGCACAGATACGCAGTATTTT.